The sequence of this T cell receptor (beta chain) was determined in a study of CD8 T cells in ankylosing spondylitis. TCRdb recomputed calls from the 5' RACE reads with MiXCR, one row per CDR3 protein. The top ten hold around 33% of the sample, which has 270,000 or so distinct CDR3 sequences, 15% to 20% seen once. As concerns this clonotype: Antigen specificity is unknown.

Study findings and constraints: Prior literature has documented some motif variants in synovial fluid and blood from reactive arthritis. Characteristic of ankylosing spondylitis blood, it appeared, was a TCR beta motif comprising roughly 8 highly homologous variants. CD8+ disease-linked clones were present at relatively low frequencies in blood.

The specimen was blood, either unsorted or a sorted T cell fraction (not recorded which). This clonotype was obtained from a male donor with ankylosing spondylitis or in good health (not recorded which).

The CDR3 DNA reads as TGTGCCAGCAGCGAGAAGGTACAAGGGCCCGGATGGGACGAGCAGTACTTC. This translates into CASSEKVQGPGWDEQYF. The chain couples TRBV5-6 to TRBJ2-7, with unresolved D. Germline CDR1 SGHDT, CDR2 YYEEEE. CDR3 length: 17 residues. Deletions cut 4 bases from V and 5 bases from J, with 25 bases between. The full variable domain, with the rest looked up from reference TRBV5-6 and TRBJ2-7, is DAGVTQSPTHLIKTRGQQVTLRCSPKSGHDTVSWYQQALGQGPQFIFQYYEEEERQRGNFPDRFSGHQFPNYSSELNVNALLLGDSALYLCASSEKVQGPGWDEQYFGPGTRLTVT.